The 4 T cell receptor beta chains reported below all come from one sample, sequenced in a study of T cell responses to AZD1222 COVID-19 vaccine. Profiled with immunoSEQ multiplex PCR; TCRdb holds only in-frame clones, not every one. The sample gives approximately 100,000 clones, over 75% of which show up once; roughly 4.4% is in the top ten. Source: peripheral blood, taken 28 days after the second AZD1222 dose. The receptors come from an adult who received the AZD1222 COVID-19 vaccine.

The chain recombines TRBV7-9 with TRBJ1-2, with D maybe TRBD1 (6 bases). Germline values: CDR1 SEHNR, CDR2 FQNEAQ (reference sequence). The CDR3 is 14 residues long. The V gene lost 5 bases and the J gene lost 4 bases, with 14 bases spanning the gap. CDR3 sequence reads: CASSRLEGGYGYTF. The DNA for the CDR3 is TGTGCCAGCAGCCGTCTGGAGGGGGGCTATGGCTACACCTTC.

The V and J genes are TRBV7-2 and TRBJ2-7, with 12 bases matching TRBD2. The CDR3 runs to 13 residues. V shed 8 bases and J 4 bases; nucleotides not matched to a gene: 3. The V gene's germline CDR1 is SGHTA and CDR2 FQGNSA. The CDR3 nucleotides are TGTGCCAGCCTAGCGGGAGGGCCTTACGAGCAGTACTTC. Its protein product is CASLAGGPYEQYF. Full variable domain (remainder filled in from reference TRBV7-2 and TRBJ2-7): GAGVSQSPSNKVTEKGKDVELRCDPISGHTALYWYRQSLGQGLEFLIYFQGNSAPDKSGLPSDRFSAERTGGSVSTLTIQRTQQEDSAVYLCASLAGGPYEQYFGPGTRLTVT.

A single count supports this clone. The CDR3 DNA reads TGTGCCAGCAGCCTTATGGTCATGGGGACTGAAGCTTTCTTT. This gives the protein CASSLMVMGTEAFF. The chain couples TRBV7-3 to TRBJ1-1, with D uncertain. CDR3 length equals 14 residues. V lost 5 bases, J lost 5 bases, and 15 bases lay in between. Germline CDR1 reads SGHTA; CDR2 reads FQGTGA. Variable domain in full (rest from reference TRBV7-3 and TRBJ1-1): GAGVSQTPSNKVTEKGKYVELRCDPISGHTALYWYRQSLGQGPEFLIYFQGTGAADDSGLPNDRFFAVRPEGSVSTLKIQRTERGDSAVYLCASSLMVMGTEAFFGQGTRLTVV.

J is TRBJ2-2 and V is TRBV3-1 (or the pseudogene TRBV3-2), with a tentative D call TRBD2 (7 bases). The V gene's germline CDR1 is LGHDT and CDR2 YNNKEL (reference sequence). This CDR3 has 18 amino acids. V lost 0 bases to trimming and J lost 6 bases, with 20 bases between them. CDR3: CASSQDAGAYGLAGELFF. The DNA of the CDR3 is TGTGCCAGCAGCCAAGATGCGGGGGCGTACGGTTTGGCCGGGGAGCTGTTTTTT.